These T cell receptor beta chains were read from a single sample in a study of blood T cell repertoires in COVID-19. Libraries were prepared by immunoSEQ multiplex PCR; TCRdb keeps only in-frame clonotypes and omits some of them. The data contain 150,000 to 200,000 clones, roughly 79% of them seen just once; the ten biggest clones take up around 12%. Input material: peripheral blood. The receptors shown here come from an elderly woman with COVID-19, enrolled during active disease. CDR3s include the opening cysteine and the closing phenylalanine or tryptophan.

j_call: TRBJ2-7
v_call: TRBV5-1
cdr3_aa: CASSVGAGASYEQYF

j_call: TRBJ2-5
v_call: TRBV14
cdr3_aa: CASSQETPQSGNQETQYF

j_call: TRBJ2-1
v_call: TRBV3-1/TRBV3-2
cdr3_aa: CASSQGFRSGTEQFF

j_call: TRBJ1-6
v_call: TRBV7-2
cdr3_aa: CASSLVSGGGSSPLHF

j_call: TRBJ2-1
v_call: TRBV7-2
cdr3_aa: CASRGGPGSYNEQFF

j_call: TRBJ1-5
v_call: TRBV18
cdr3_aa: CASSPRDSGDSNQPQHF

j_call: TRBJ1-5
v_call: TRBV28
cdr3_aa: CASSLTDRYSNQPQHF

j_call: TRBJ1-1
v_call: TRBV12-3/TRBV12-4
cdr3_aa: CASSSGGNTEAFF

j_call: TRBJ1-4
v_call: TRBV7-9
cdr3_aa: CASSLAGANEKLFF

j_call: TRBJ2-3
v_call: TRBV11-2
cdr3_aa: CASDAGGTQYF

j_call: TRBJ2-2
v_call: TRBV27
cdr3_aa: CASSPTGLASDTGELFF

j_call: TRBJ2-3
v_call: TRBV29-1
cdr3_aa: CSVDRQASTDTQYF

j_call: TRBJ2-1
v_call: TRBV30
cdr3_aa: CAWRRGYNEQFF

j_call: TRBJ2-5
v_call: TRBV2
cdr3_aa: CASSAASGTQETQYF